The clone carrying this T cell receptor beta chain was picked up a small number of times. The data derive from a study of blood T cell repertoires in COVID-19. Study information: The samples span acute and convalescent COVID-19 from the United States, Italy and Spain. PBMCs, B-cell-depleted T cells, or T cells provided the cDNA or gDNA that made up the material.

Method: immunoSEQ multiplex PCR; TCRdb's copy keeps in-frame clones and lacks some. The table shows roughly 46,000 clones, with over 70% occurring only once. The material sequenced was peripheral blood. This receptor was identified in a human donor with active COVID-19. The donor label of this sample is uncertain.

Here the CDR3 DNA reads TGTGCCAGCAGCCCCCGGACAGGTATGGGTGGCTACACCTTC. It yields the protein CASSPRTGMGGYTF. The chain joins TRBV9 to TRBJ1-2; 7 bases align to TRBD1. Germline CDR1 and CDR2: SGDLS and YYNGEE. Germline trimming cut 4 bases from V and 7 bases from J; bases unmatched to any gene: 10. The CDR3 has 14 amino acids.